The T cell receptor beta chain described here comes from a study of sequential checkpoint blockade in melanoma. Method: immunoSEQ multiplex PCR; TCRdb's copy keeps in-frame clones and lacks some. This table holds about 27,000 clones, approximately 77% found once. Germline V gene sequence: CDR1 SGHVS, CDR2 FQNEAQ. The V gene end was trimmed by 4 bases and the J gene end by 2 bases; junction bases not matched to a gene: 13. The CDR3 consists of 17 residues. The treatment was: randomized to nivolumab then ipilimumab (arm A) or the reverse (arm B). This clone has only a few counts. The clonotype comes from a human donor with melanoma. The sequences come from CD8+ T cells sorted from blood (inferred from file names), collected from a patient given nivolumab and ipilimumab in sequence. The chain carries TRBV7-8 and TRBJ2-7; 8 bases map to TRBD2. The CDR3 region is CASSSLDGGGSTYEQYF. The CDR3 DNA follows: TGTGCCAGCAGCTCACTGGACGGGGGGGGCAGCACCTACGAGCAGTACTTC.